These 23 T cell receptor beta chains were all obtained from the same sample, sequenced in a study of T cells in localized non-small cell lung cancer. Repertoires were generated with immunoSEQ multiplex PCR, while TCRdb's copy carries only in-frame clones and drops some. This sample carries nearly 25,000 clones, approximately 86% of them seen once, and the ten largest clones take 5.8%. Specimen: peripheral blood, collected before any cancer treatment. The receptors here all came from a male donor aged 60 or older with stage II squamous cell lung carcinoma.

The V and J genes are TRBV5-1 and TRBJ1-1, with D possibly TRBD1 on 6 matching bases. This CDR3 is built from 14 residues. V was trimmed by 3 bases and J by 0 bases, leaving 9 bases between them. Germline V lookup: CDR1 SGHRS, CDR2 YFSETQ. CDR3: CASSSGQMNTEAFF. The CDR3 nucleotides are TGCGCCAGCAGCTCAGGACAGATGAACACTGAAGCTTTCTTT.

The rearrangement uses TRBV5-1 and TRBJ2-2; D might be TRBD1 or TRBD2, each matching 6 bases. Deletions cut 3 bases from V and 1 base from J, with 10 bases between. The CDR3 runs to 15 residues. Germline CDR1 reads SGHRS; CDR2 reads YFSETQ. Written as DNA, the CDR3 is TGCGCCAGCAGCTCCGGGGGCCTGAACACCGGGGAGCTGTTTTTT. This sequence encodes CASSSGGLNTGELFF.

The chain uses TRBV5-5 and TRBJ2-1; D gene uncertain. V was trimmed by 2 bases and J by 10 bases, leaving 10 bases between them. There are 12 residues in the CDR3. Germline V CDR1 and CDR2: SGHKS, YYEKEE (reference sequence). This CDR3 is CASSFGLSEQFF. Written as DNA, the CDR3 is TGTGCCAGCAGCTTCGGGCTAAGCGAGCAGTTCTTC.

CDR3 coding DNA: TGTGCCAGTAGTATGAGGGACCAACGGGGCTATGGCTACACCTTC. It is translated as CASSMRDQRGYGYTF. The rearrangement uses TRBV19 and TRBJ1-2, with a weak D call TRBD1 (5 bases). Between the trimmed V and J ends, which lost 3 bases and 4 bases, there was a span of 15 bases. This CDR3 is 15 amino acids long. Germline V gene sequence: CDR1 LNHDA, CDR2 SQIVND (reference sequence).

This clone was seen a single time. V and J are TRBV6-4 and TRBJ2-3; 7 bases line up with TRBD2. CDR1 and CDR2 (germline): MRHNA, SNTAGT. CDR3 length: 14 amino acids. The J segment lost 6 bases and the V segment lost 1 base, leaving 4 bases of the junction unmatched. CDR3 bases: TGTGCCAGCAGTGACTTCGGGGGGTATGATACGCAGTATTTT. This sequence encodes CASSDFGGYDTQYF.

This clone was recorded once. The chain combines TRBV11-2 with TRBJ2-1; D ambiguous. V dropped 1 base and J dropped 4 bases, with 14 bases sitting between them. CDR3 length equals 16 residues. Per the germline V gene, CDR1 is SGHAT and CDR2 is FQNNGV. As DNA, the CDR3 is TGTGCCAGCAGCTTAGCTTTGACTGAAATATACAATGAGCAGTTCTTC. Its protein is CASSLALTEIYNEQFF.

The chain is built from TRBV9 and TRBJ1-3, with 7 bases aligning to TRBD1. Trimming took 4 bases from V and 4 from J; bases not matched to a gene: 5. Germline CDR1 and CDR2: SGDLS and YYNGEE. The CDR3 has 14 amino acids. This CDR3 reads CASSLDREGNTIYF. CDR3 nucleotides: TGTGCCAGCAGCTTAGACAGGGAAGGAAACACCATATATTTT. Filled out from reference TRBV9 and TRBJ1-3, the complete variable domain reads DSGVTQTPKHLITATGQRVTLRCSPRSGDLSVYWYQQSLDQGLQFLIQYYNGEERAKGNILERFSAQQFPDLHSELNLSSLELGDSALYFCASSLDREGNTIYFGEGSWLTVV.

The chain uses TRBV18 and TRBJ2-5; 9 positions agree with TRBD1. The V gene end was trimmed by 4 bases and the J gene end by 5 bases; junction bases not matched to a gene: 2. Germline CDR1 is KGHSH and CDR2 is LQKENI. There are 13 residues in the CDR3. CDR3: CASSRTGEETQYF. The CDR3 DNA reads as TGTGCCAGCTCACGGACAGGGGAGGAGACCCAGTACTTC.

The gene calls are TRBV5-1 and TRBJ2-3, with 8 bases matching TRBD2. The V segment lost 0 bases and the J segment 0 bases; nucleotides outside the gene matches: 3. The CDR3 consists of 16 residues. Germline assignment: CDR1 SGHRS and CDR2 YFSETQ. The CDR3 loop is CASSLVPGGSTDTQYF. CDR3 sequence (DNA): TGCGCCAGCAGCTTGGTCCCGGGAGGGAGCACAGATACGCAGTATTTT.

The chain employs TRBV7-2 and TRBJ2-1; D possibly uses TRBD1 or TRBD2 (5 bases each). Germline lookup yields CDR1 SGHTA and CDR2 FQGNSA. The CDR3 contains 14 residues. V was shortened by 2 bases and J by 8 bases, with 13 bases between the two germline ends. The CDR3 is CASSLTRGGDEQFF. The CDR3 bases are TGTGCCAGCAGCTTAACCCGGGGCGGCGATGAGCAGTTCTTC. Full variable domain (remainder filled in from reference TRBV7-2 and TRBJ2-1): GAGVSQSPSNKVTEKGKDVELRCDPISGHTALYWYRQSLGQGLEFLIYFQGNSAPDKSGLPSDRFSAERTGGSVSTLTIQRTQQEDSAVYLCASSLTRGGDEQFFGPGTRLTVL.

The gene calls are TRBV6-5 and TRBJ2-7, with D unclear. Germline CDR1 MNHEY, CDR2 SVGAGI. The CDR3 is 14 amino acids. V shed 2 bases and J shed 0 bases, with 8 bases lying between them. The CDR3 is CASSYEPTSYEQYF. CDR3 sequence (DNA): TGTGCCAGCAGTTACGAACCGACCTCCTACGAGCAGTACTTC.

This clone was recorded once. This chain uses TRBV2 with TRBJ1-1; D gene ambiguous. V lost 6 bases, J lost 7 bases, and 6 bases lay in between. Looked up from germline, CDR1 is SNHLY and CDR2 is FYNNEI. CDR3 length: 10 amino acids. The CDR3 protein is CASRISEAFF. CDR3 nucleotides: TGTGCCAGCAGAATCAGTGAAGCTTTCTTT.

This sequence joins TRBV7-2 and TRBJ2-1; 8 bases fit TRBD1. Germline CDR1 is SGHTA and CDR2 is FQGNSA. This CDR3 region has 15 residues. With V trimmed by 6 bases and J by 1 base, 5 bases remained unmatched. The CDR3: CASSYDRGSYNEQFF. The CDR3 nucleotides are TGTGCCAGCAGTTACGACAGGGGATCCTACAATGAGCAGTTCTTC.

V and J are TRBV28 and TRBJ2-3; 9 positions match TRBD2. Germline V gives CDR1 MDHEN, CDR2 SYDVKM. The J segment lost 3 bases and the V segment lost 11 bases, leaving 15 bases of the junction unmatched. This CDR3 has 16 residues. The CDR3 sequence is CASPPSAGGPTDTQYF. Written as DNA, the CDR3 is TGTGCCTCCCCCCCTAGCGCGGGAGGGCCGACAGATACGCAGTATTTT.

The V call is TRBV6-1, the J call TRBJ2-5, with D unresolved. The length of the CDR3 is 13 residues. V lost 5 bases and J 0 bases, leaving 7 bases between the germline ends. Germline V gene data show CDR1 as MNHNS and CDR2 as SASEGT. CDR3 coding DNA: TGTGCCAGCAGTAGCTGGTACCAAGAGACCCAGTACTTC. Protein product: CASSSWYQETQYF.

CDR3 loop: CASSRSPGPQETQYF. As DNA, the CDR3 is TGTGCCAGCAGTAGAAGCCCGGGCCCACAAGAGACCCAGTACTTC. This chain joins TRBV5-6 and TRBJ2-5; D unresolved. V dropped 5 bases and J dropped 2 bases, with 16 bases sitting between them. The CDR3 consists of 15 residues. Germline lookup yields CDR1 SGHDT and CDR2 YYEEEE.

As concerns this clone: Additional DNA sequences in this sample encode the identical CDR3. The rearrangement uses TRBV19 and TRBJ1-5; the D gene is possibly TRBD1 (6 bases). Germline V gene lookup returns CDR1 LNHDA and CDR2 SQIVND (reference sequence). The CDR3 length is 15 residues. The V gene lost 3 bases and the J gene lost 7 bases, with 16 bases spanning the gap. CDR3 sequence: CASSITGPGDQPQHF. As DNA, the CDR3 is TGTGCCAGTAGTATTACAGGGCCGGGGGACCAGCCCCAGCATTTT.

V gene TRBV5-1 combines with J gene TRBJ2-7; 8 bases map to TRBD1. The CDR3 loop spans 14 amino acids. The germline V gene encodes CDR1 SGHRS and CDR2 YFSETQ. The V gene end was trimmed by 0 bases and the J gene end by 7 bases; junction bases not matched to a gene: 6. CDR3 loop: CASSLAGQVPEQYF. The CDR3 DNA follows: TGCGCCAGCAGCTTGGCGGGACAGGTCCCTGAGCAGTACTTC.

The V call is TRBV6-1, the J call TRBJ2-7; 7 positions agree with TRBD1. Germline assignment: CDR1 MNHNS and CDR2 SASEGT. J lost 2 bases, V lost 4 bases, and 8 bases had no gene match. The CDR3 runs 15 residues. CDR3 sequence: CASSARDSPTYEQYF. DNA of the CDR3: TGTGCCAGCAGTGCTCGGGACAGCCCGACCTACGAGCAGTACTTC.

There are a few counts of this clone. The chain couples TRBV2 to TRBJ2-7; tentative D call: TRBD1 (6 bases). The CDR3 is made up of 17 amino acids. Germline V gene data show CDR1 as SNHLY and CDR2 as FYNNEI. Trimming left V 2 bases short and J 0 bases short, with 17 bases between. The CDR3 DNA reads TGTGCCAGCAGTGAATTAGGGGACATCTGGAGCTCCTACGAGCAGTACTTC. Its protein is CASSELGDIWSSYEQYF.

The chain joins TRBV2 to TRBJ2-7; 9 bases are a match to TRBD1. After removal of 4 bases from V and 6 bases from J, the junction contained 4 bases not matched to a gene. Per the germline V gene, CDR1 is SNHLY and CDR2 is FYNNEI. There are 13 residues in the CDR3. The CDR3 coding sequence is TGTGCCAGCAGTGTGGGACAGGGTGGCGAGCAGTACTTC. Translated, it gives CASSVGQGGEQYF.

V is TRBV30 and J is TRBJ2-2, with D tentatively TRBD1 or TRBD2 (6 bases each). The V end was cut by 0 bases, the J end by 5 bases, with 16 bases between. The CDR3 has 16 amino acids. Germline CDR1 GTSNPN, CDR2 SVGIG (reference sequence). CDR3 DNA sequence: TGTGCCTGGAGTGTACATGGGGGGCTGGTGACCGGGGAGCTGTTTTTT. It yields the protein CAWSVHGGLVTGELFF.

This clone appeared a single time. CDR3 bases: TGTGCCAGCAGCCTATACAGAAACACAGATACGCAGTATTTT. It yields the protein CASSLYRNTDTQYF. The V call is TRBV28, the J call TRBJ2-3; D unresolved. The CDR3 runs 14 residues. Germline V gene sequence: CDR1 MDHEN, CDR2 SYDVKM. The germline V and J ends were trimmed by 6 bases and 2 bases, with 12 bases remaining between them.